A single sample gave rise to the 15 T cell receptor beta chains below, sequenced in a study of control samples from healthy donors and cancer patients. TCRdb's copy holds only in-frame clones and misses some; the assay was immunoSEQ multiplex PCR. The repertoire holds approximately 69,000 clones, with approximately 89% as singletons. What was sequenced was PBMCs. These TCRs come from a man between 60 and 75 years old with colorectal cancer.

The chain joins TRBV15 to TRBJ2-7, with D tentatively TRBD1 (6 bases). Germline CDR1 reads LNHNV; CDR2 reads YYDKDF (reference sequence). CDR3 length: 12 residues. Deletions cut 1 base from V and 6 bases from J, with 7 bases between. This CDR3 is CATSRGGLEQYF. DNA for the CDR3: TGTGCCACCAGCAGAGGGGGGCTCGAGCAGTACTTC.

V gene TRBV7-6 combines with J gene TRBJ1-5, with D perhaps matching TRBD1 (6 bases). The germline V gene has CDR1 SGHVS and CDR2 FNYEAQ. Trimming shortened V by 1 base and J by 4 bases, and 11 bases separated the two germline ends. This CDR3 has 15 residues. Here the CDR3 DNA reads TGTGCCAGCAGCTTAGTGGAGGGGGATAATCAGCCCCAGCATTTT. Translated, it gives CASSLVEGDNQPQHF.

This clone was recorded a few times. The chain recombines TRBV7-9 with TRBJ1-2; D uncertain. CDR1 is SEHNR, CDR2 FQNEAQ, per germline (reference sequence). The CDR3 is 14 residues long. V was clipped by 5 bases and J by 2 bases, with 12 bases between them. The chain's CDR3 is CASSTSKKNYGYTF. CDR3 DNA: TGTGCCAGCAGCACCTCAAAAAAAAACTATGGCTACACCTTC. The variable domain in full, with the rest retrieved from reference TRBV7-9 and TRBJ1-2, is DTGVSQNPRHKITKRGQNVTFRCDPISEHNRLYWYRQTLGQGPEFLTYFQNEAQLEKSRLLSDRFSAERPKGSFSTLEIQRTEQGDSAMYLCASSTSKKNYGYTFGSGTRLTVV.

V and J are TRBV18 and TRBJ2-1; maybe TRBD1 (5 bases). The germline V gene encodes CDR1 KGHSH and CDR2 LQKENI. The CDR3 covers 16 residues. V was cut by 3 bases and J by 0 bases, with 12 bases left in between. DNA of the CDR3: TGTGCCAGCTCACCCTCATCAGGGTTCTCCTACAATGAGCAGTTCTTC. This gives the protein CASSPSSGFSYNEQFF.

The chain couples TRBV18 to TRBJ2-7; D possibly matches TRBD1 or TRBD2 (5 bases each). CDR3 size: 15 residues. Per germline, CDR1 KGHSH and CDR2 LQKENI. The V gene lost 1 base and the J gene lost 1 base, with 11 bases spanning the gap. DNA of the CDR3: TGTGCCAGCTCACCACGGGGGACGGTATCCTACGAGCAGTACTTC. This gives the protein CASSPRGTVSYEQYF.

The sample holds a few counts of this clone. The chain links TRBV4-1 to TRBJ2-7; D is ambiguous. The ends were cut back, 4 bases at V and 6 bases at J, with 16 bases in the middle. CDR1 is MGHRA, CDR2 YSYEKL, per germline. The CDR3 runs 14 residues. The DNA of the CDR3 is TGCGCCAGCAGCCCCCCAGGACGGGTGGGCGAGCAGTACTTC. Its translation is CASSPPGRVGEQYF.

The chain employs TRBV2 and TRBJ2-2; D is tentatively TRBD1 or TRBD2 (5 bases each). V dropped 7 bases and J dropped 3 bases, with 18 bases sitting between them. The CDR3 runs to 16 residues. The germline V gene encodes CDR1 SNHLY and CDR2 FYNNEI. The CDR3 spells CASNFRREGDTGELFF. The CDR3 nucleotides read TGTGCCAGCAATTTCCGACGGGAAGGGGACACCGGGGAGCTGTTTTTT.

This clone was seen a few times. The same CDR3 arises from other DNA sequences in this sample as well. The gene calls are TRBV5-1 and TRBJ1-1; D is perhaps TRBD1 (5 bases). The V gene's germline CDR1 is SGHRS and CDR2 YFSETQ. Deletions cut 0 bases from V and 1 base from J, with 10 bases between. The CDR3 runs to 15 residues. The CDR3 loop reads CASSLGDLPNTEAFF. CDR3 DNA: TGCGCCAGCAGCTTGGGGGACCTGCCGAACACTGAAGCTTTCTTT.

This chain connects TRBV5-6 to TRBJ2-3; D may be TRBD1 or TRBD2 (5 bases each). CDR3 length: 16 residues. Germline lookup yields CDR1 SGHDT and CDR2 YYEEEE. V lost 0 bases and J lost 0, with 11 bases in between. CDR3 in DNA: TGTGCCAGCAGCTTGGGGACACTAGGCAGCACAGATACGCAGTATTTT. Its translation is CASSLGTLGSTDTQYF.

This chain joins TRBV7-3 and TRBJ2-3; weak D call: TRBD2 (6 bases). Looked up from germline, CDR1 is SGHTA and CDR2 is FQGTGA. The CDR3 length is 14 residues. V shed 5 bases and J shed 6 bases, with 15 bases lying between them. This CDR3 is CASSKAGFRDTQYF. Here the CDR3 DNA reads TGTGCCAGCAGCAAAGCGGGTTTTAGGGATACGCAGTATTTT.

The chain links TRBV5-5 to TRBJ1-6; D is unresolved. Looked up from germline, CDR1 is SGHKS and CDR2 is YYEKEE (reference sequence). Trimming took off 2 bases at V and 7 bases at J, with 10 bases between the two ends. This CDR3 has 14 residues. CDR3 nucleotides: TGTGCCAGCAGCTTACAAGAGGGAAATTCACCCCTCCACTTT. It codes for CASSLQEGNSPLHF.

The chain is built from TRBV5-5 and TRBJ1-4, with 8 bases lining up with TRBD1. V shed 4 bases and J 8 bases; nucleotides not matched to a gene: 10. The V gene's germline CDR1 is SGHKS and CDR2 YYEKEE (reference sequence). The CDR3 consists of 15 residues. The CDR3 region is CASSGGRTGLEKLFF. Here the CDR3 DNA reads TGTGCCAGCAGCGGGGGTCGGACAGGGTTGGAAAAACTGTTTTTT.

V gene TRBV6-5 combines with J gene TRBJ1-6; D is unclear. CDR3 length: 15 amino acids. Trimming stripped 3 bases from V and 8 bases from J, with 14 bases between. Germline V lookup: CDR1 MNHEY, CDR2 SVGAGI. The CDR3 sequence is CASSYFLGRDSPLHF. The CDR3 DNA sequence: TGTGCCAGCAGTTATTTTTTGGGGAGGGATTCACCCCTCCACTTT.

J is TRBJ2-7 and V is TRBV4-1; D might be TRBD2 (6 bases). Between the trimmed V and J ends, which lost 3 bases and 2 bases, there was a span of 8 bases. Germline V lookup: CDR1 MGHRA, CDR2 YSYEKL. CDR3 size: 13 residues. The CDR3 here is CASSQGLPYEQYF. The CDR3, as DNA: TGCGCCAGCAGCCAGGGACTGCCCTACGAGCAGTACTTC.

This CDR3 reads CASSPGTRLYGTDTQYF. CDR3 bases: TGTGCCAGCAGCCCCGGGACTAGGTTGTATGGCACAGATACGCAGTATTTT. The V and J genes are TRBV7-8 and TRBJ2-3; 8 nucleotides agree with TRBD2. The CDR3 has 17 amino acids. CDR1 is SGHVS and CDR2 is FQNEAQ in the germline V gene. V was clipped by 5 bases and J by 1 base; unmatched bases: 11.